What follows are 25 T cell receptor beta chains derived from one specimen sequenced in a study of T cell responses to AZD1222 COVID-19 vaccine. Sequencing was performed with immunoSEQ multiplex PCR; in TCRdb, only in-frame clones are kept and a portion is missing. The sample carries approximately 120,000 clones, 90% to 95% recorded once. This specimen was peripheral blood, taken on day 0 of AZD1222 vaccination. Source of these receptors: an adult in good health.

V and J are TRBV7-9 and TRBJ1-1; D not certain. The CDR3 loop spans 14 amino acids. Germline CDR1 and CDR2: SEHNR and FQNEAQ (reference sequence). Trimming stripped 2 bases from V and 0 bases from J, with 7 bases between. CDR3 in DNA: TGTGCCAGCAGCTTAACTTACATGAACACTGAAGCTTTCTTT. Its translation: CASSLTYMNTEAFF.

The gene calls are TRBV15 and TRBJ2-3, with D unclear. Looked up from germline, CDR1 is LNHNV and CDR2 is YYDKDF (reference sequence). Trimming left V 0 bases short and J 5 bases short, with 3 bases between. The CDR3 runs to 12 residues. The CDR3 loop reads CATSRDGDTQYF. The CDR3 nucleotides are TGTGCCACCAGCAGAGACGGAGATACGCAGTATTTT. The variable domain in full, with the rest retrieved from reference TRBV15 and TRBJ2-3, is DAMVIQNPRYQVTQFGKPVTLSCSQTLNHNVMYWYQQKSSQAPKLLFHYYDKDFNNEADTPDNFQSRRPNTSFCFLDIRSPGLGDTAMYLCATSRDGDTQYFGPGTRLTVL.

V is TRBV6-5 and J is TRBJ1-4, with a weak D call TRBD1 (6 bases). CDR3 size: 14 residues. From germline, CDR1 is MNHEY and CDR2 SVGAGI. Trimming removed 5 bases at V and 6 bases at J, with 13 bases between. CDR3 sequence: CASSRTEAYEKLFF. The CDR3, as DNA: TGTGCCAGCAGTCGGACAGAGGCTTATGAAAAACTGTTTTTT.

This clone has a handful of counts. V and J are TRBV12-5 and TRBJ1-2, with TRBD1 as a possible D gene (5 bases). CDR3 size: 17 residues. V dropped 0 bases and J dropped 0 bases, with 14 bases sitting between them. Germline values: CDR1 LGHNT, CDR2 FRNRAP. The CDR3 region has the DNA TGTGCTAGTGGTTTGGTAGCAGGGCGGATTACTAACTATGGCTACACCTTC. This sequence encodes CASGLVAGRITNYGYTF.

V usage is TRBV6-5 and J usage is TRBJ2-7, with 7 bases lining up with TRBD2. Germline loops: CDR1 MNHEY, CDR2 SVGAGI. V shed 2 bases and J 4 bases; nucleotides not matched to a gene: 8. The CDR3 has 15 residues. For the CDR3, the DNA is TGTGCCAGCAGTTACGGGGGGGATCTGCCATACGAGCAGTACTTC. This translates into CASSYGGDLPYEQYF.

This clone was seen a few times. The genes are TRBV9 and TRBJ1-3, with D hard to call. Germline CDR1 and CDR2: SGDLS and YYNGEE. V shed 4 bases and J shed 4 bases, with 12 bases lying between them. This CDR3 has 14 amino acids. CDR3 DNA: TGTGCCAGCAGCTCTACCTCGGAGGGAAACACCATATATTTT. As protein: CASSSTSEGNTIYF.

V gene TRBV5-1 combines with J gene TRBJ1-2; 7 nucleotides line up with TRBD1. Trimming at V came to 4 bases and at J to 1 base, leaving 7 bases not matched to a gene. The CDR3 is made up of 15 amino acids. From germline, CDR1 is SGHRS and CDR2 YFSETQ. The DNA for the CDR3 is TGCGCCAGCAGCCGAGCCGGACAGGTTAACTATGGCTACACCTTC. Its translation is CASSRAGQVNYGYTF.

V usage is TRBV9 and J usage is TRBJ1-1; 9 bases map to TRBD1. Germline-derived CDR1 and CDR2 are SGDLS and YYNGEE. J was trimmed by 4 bases and V by 3 bases; bases with no gene match: 10. This CDR3 spans 16 amino acids. CDR3 coding DNA: TGTGCCAGCAGCGGAAGACCCGGGACAGGGCGCACTGAAGCTTTCTTT. Protein sequence: CASSGRPGTGRTEAFF. Filled out from reference TRBV9 and TRBJ1-1, the complete variable domain reads DSGVTQTPKHLITATGQRVTLRCSPRSGDLSVYWYQQSLDQGLQFLIQYYNGEERAKGNILERFSAQQFPDLHSELNLSSLELGDSALYFCASSGRPGTGRTEAFFGQGTRLTVV.

The chain combines TRBV5-1 with TRBJ2-1; no clear D. Germline CDR1 SGHRS, CDR2 YFSETQ. V was pared by 0 bases and J by 7 bases, with 2 bases between. The CDR3 has 11 amino acids. This chain's CDR3 is CASSLENEQFF. The CDR3 DNA reads TGCGCCAGCAGCTTGGAGAATGAGCAGTTCTTC.

The genes are TRBV5-4 and TRBJ2-3, with 7 positions matching TRBD2. This CDR3 has 14 amino acids. J gave up 6 bases and V 4 bases, and 8 bases lay outside the gene matches. Germline V gives CDR1 SGHNT, CDR2 YYREEE (reference sequence). The CDR3 region is CASSPATGGDTQYF. The DNA of the CDR3 is TGTGCCAGCAGCCCGGCGACCGGGGGGGATACGCAGTATTTT.

J is TRBJ2-3 and V is TRBV5-6, with 11 bases lining up with TRBD1. V lost 5 bases to trimming and J lost 3 bases; unmatched junction nucleotides: 11. The length of the CDR3 is 17 residues. The V gene's germline CDR1 is SGHDT and CDR2 YYEEEE. The CDR3 spells CASRWTGGAERTDTQYF. The CDR3 nucleotides are TGTGCCAGCAGGTGGACAGGGGGCGCTGAAAGGACAGATACGCAGTATTTT.

The J gene is TRBJ1-3, the V gene TRBV5-7; D is undetermined. TRBV5-7 carries the ORF label, with uncertain function. This CDR3 has 17 amino acids. V lost 1 base, J lost 0 bases, and 14 bases lay in between. The CDR3 DNA sequence: TGTGCCAGCAGCTTGCGCGGCGGGCCGAGCTCTGGAAACACCATATATTTT. It specifies CASSLRGGPSSGNTIYF.

V is TRBV2 and J is TRBJ1-3; possible D gene TRBD1, 6 bases. This CDR3 region has 13 residues. The germline CDR1 and CDR2 sequences are SNHLY and FYNNEI. Deletions cut 6 bases from V and 4 bases from J, with 10 bases between. CDR3 nucleotides: TGTGCCAGCAGGGGGGGCTCGGGAAACACCATATATTTT. This encodes CASRGGSGNTIYF.

The chain joins TRBV5-1 to TRBJ2-2; D not resolved. The V gene lost 4 bases and the J gene lost 0 bases, with 10 bases spanning the gap. CDR3 length: 15 residues. CDR1 SGHRS and CDR2 YFSETQ come from the germline V gene. The CDR3 region is CASSAQTSNTGELFF. In DNA, the CDR3 is TGCGCCAGCAGCGCCCAAACATCGAACACCGGGGAGCTGTTTTTT. The full variable domain, rest sourced from reference TRBV5-1 and TRBJ2-2, is KAGVTQTPRYLIKTRGQQVTLSCSPISGHRSVSWYQQTPGQGLQFLFEYFSETQRNKGNFPGRFSGRQFSNSRSEMNVSTLELGDSALYLCASSAQTSNTGELFFGEGSRLTVL.

J is TRBJ2-7 and V is TRBV29-1; D tentatively reads TRBD1 or TRBD2 (5 bases each). The V end was cut by 7 bases, the J end by 3 bases, with 13 bases between. The CDR3 spans 12 residues. The V gene's germline CDR1 is SQVTM and CDR2 ANQGSEA. The CDR3 nucleotides read TGCAGCGCTGCCGGGGCAGACTACGAGCAGTACTTC. Translated, it gives CSAAGADYEQYF.

This chain connects TRBV7-9 to TRBJ2-3, with 8 positions matching TRBD1. CDR3 length: 14 amino acids. The V segment lost 1 base and the J segment 5 bases; nucleotides outside the gene matches: 2. The germline CDR1 and CDR2 sequences are SEHNR and FQNEAQ (reference sequence). The CDR3 DNA follows: TGTGCCAGCAGCTTAGGACAGGGGAAAGATACGCAGTATTTT. It translates to CASSLGQGKDTQYF.

V and J are TRBV29-1 and TRBJ2-7, with D perhaps matching TRBD1 (7 bases). CDR3 length: 15 residues. V was pared by 4 bases and J by 2 bases, with 18 bases between. CDR1 and CDR2 from the germline V gene are SQVTM and ANQGSEA. The CDR3 is CSVGGGQGGAYEQYF. DNA for the CDR3: TGCAGCGTTGGAGGAGGGCAGGGGGGAGCCTACGAGCAGTACTTC.

Here the CDR3 reads CASSLNLGLYEQYF. The CDR3 nucleotides read TGTGCCAGCAGCTTAAATCTGGGGCTGTACGAGCAGTACTTC. V is TRBV7-8 and J is TRBJ2-7; TRBD1 might be the D (5 bases). This CDR3 region has 14 residues. Germline V gene data show CDR1 as SGHVS and CDR2 as FQNEAQ. The V end lost 2 bases, the J end lost 4 bases, and 12 bases lay between the germline ends.

This chain links TRBV3-1 (or the pseudogene TRBV3-2) with TRBJ1-1, with a weak D call TRBD1 (5 bases). Trimming removed 2 bases from V and 3 bases from J, with 16 bases in between. Germline-derived CDR1 and CDR2 are LGHDT and YNNKEL (reference sequence). CDR3 length: 16 amino acids. The chain's CDR3 is CASSQPGGVRDTEAFF. The DNA for the CDR3 is TGTGCCAGCAGCCAACCCGGTGGGGTCAGGGACACTGAAGCTTTCTTT.

V usage is TRBV6-5 and J usage is TRBJ1-1; D not certain. Germline V gives CDR1 MNHEY, CDR2 SVGAGI. Deletions cut 2 bases from V and 11 bases from J, with 9 bases between. This CDR3 is 11 amino acids long. CDR3 DNA: TGTGCCAGCAGTTACGTCGGGCGGGCTTTCTTT. Protein product: CASSYVGRAFF.

V and J are TRBV10-3 and TRBJ2-1; tentatively, D is TRBD1 or TRBD2 (7 bases each). This CDR3 region has 13 residues. The germline gives CDR1 ENHRY, CDR2 SYGVKD. Trimming removed 10 bases at V and 6 bases at J, with 16 bases between. The CDR3 DNA sequence: TGTGCCACCGTGCCAGGGGGGGCCAATGAGCAGTTCTTC. It translates to CATVPGGANEQFF.

The CDR3 DNA is TGTGCCAGCAGCCAAGAACAAGCGGGAAACACCGGGGAGCTGTTTTTT. Translating gives CASSQEQAGNTGELFF. The rearrangement joins TRBV3-1 (or the pseudogene TRBV3-2) to TRBJ2-2; 7 nucleotides align to TRBD2. This CDR3 has 16 amino acids. The V gene's germline CDR1 is LGHDT and CDR2 YNNKEL (reference sequence). Unmatched junction bases numbered 3, after V lost 0 bases and J lost 2 bases.

This chain joins TRBV10-3 and TRBJ1-1; D might be TRBD1 (5 bases). V lost 0 bases and J lost 3, with 11 bases in between. The CDR3 covers 15 residues. The germline gives CDR1 ENHRY, CDR2 SYGVKD. For the CDR3, the DNA is TGTGCCATCAGTGAGTCTACGAGGGACTACACTGAAGCTTTCTTT. Its protein product is CAISESTRDYTEAFF.

The V and J genes are TRBV4-3 and TRBJ1-1, with D tentatively TRBD1 (6 bases). CDR3 size: 14 residues. V lost 0 bases and J lost 10, with 15 bases in between. Germline CDR1 LGHNA, CDR2 YSLEER. The CDR3 coding sequence is TGCGCCAGCAGCCAAGAGGGCCAGGGGAACTTAGCTTTCTTT. Its translation: CASSQEGQGNLAFF.

The chain combines TRBV7-9 with TRBJ1-2; the D is unclear. The CDR3 sequence is 15 residues long. The ends were cut back, 2 bases at V and 0 bases at J, with 10 bases in the middle. The germline V gene encodes CDR1 SEHNR and CDR2 FQNEAQ (reference sequence). The CDR3 region has the DNA TGTGCCAGCAGCTTATCGGGCTCGACTAACTATGGCTACACCTTC. The encoded protein is CASSLSGSTNYGYTF. The variable domain in full, with the rest retrieved from reference TRBV7-9 and TRBJ1-2, is DTGVSQNPRHKITKRGQNVTFRCDPISEHNRLYWYRQTLGQGPEFLTYFQNEAQLEKSRLLSDRFSAERPKGSFSTLEIQRTEQGDSAMYLCASSLSGSTNYGYTFGSGTRLTVV.